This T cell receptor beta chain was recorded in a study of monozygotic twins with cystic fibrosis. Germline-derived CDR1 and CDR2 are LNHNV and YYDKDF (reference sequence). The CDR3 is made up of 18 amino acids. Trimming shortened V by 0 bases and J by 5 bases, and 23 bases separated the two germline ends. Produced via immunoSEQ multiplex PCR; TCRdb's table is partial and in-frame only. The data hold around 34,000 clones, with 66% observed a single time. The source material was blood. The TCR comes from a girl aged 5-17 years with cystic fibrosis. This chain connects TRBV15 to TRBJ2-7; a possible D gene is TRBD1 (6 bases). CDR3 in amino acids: CATSRDPTGQFGWDEQYF. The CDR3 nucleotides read TGTGCCACCAGCAGAGATCCGACAGGTCAATTCGGCTGGGACGAGCAGTACTTC.